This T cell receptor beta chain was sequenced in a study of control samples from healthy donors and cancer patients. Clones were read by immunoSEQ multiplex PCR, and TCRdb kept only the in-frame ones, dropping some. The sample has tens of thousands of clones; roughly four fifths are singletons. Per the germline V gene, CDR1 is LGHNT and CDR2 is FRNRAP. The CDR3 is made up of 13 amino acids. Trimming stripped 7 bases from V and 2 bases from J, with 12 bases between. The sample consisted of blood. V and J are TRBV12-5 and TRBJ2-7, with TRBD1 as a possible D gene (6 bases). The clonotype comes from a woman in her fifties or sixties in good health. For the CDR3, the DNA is TGTGCTAGTGCCAAGGGGGATACCTACGAGCAGTACTTC. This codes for CASAKGDTYEQYF.